This TCR beta chain was captured in a study of T cells in women clearing cervical HPV infection. Study-level information: Donors had HPV16-related CIN3 or worse; 2 had invasive cancer. Cases' blood sampling followed lesion detection by median roughly 150 days (90 to 200). Study-wide findings and caveats: CIN3+ cases had significantly higher TCR repertoire richness than controls, but evenness did not differ.

The CDR3 spans 15 residues. Germline V gives CDR1 SGHDN, CDR2 FVKESK. Trimming stripped 5 bases from V and 6 bases from J, with 17 bases between. Remarks on this clone: The antigen is unknown. Coverage ceases 3 residues before the CDR3 finishes, and the germline J gene fills in the end.

All participants had a single incident cervical HPV16 infection, and prevalent HPV16 infections were excluded. The assay was immunoSEQ multiplex PCR, and TCRdb's table has in-frame clones only and misses some. Listed are roughly 23,000 clones; about 9.1% falls within the top ten. The chain combines TRBV14 with TRBJ2-1; TRBD1 is a possible D gene (8 bases). The receptor was isolated from a woman aged 18-70 years with a cervical HPV16 infection that either progressed to CIN3+ or cleared (not recorded which). What was sequenced was blood buffy coat. CDR3 in amino acids: CASSDWTGRGNEQFF. The part of the CDR3 DNA that was read is TGTGCCAGCAGCGACTGGACAGGGAGGGGCAATGAG.